This is a list of T cell receptor beta chains from one sample in a study of sequential checkpoint blockade in melanoma. Data came from immunoSEQ multiplex PCR; TCRdb stores just in-frame clones and leaves some out. This sample carries about 4,000 clones, 19% of them seen once, and the ten largest clones take around 26%. This specimen was tumor tissue (inferred from file names), taken from a patient given nivolumab and ipilimumab in sequence. The receptors were gathered from a human donor with melanoma. Each CDR3 is given with its conserved first and last residue. A D gene is named only where the DNA matches it firmly. Size is stated for part of the rows, as once, few or many counts, or as a class when the clone is expanded.

>TRBV5-1|TRBD2|15|.|TRBJ2-3
CASSLEVSGIDTQYF
TGCGCCAGCAGCTTGGAGGTTAGCGGGATTGATACGCAGTATTTT
>TRBV9|TRBD2|17|medium-sized|TRBJ2-5
CASSARGTSVWQETQYF
TGTGCCAGCAGCGCGAGGGGGACTAGCGTTTGGCAAGAGACCCAGTACTTC
>TRBV4-1|.|14|.|TRBJ2-3
CASSLGPSTDTQYF
TGCGCCAGCAGCCTCGGACCGAGCACAGATACGCAGTATTTT
>TRBV10-3|TRBD1|16|few|TRBJ1-6
CAISESSNRGHSPLHF
TGTGCCATCAGTGAGTCTAGCAACAGGGGGCATTCACCCCTCCACTTT
>TRBV11-3|TRBD2|16|many|TRBJ2-3
CASSPPGGMNTDTQYF
TGTGCCAGCAGCCCGCCCGGGGGGATGAACACAGATACGCAGTATTTT
>TRBV30|.|18|.|TRBJ2-6
CAWSVLRTLSSGANVLTF
TGTGCCTGGAGTGTACTCAGGACTCTTAGCTCTGGGGCCAACGTCCTGACTTTC
>TRBV11-3|.|15|many|TRBJ1-2
CASSPTPGQRGTYTF
TGTGCCAGCAGCCCCACCCCTGGACAGCGGGGGACCTACACCTTC
>TRBV15|.|20|.|TRBJ1-4
CATSRDFVGKAIATNEKLFF
TGTGCCACCAGCAGAGATTTTGTAGGCAAAGCCATCGCAACTAATGAAAAACTGTTTTTT
>TRBV18|TRBD1|16|.|TRBJ1-6
CASSPRQGADNSPLHF
TGTGCCAGCTCACCAAGACAGGGGGCGGATAATTCACCCCTCCACTTT
>TRBV18|TRBD1|15|.|TRBJ1-1
CASSPWDRGHTEAFF
TGTGCCAGCTCACCATGGGACAGGGGGCATACTGAAGCTTTCTTT
>TRBV29-1|.|12|.|TRBJ1-1
CSVVSLGNEAFF
TGCAGCGTTGTCTCCCTAGGAAATGAAGCTTTCTTT
>TRBV11-3|.|15|few|TRBJ1-5
CASSLVRGADQPQHF
TGTGCCAGCAGCTTAGTCAGGGGCGCCGATCAGCCCCAGCATTTT
>TRBV6-8|.|14|many|TRBJ2-3
CASSAKSSGDTQYF
TGTGCCAGCAGTGCTAAGAGTTCCGGAGATACGCAGTATTTT
>TRBV19|.|16|once|TRBJ1-2
CASSPKLAGSGYGYTF
TGTGCCAGTAGTCCCAAGCTGGCAGGGTCTGGCTATGGCTACACCTTC
>TRBV6-8|.|14|.|TRBJ2-2
CASRDGHPGGELFF
TGTGCCAGCAGAGATGGACACCCCGGGGGGGAGCTGTTTTTT
>TRBV11-3|TRBD1|15|many|TRBJ1-5
CASSPGAGGNQPQHF
TGTGCCAGCAGCCCTGGGGCAGGGGGAAATCAGCCCCAGCATTTT
>TRBV6-8|.|13|many|TRBJ2-1
CASNRGAYNEQFF
TGTGCCAGCAATAGAGGGGCGTACAATGAGCAGTTCTTC
>TRBV11-3|TRBD1|17|many|TRBJ2-6
CASSSETGGSGANVLTF
TGTGCCAGCAGCTCCGAGACAGGGGGCTCTGGGGCCAACGTCCTGACTTTC
>TRBV11-3|.|14|medium-sized|TRBJ2-4
CASSPGHGRDIQYF
TGTGCCAGCAGCCCGGGACACGGCAGGGACATTCAGTACTTC
>TRBV19|.|16|few|TRBJ1-1
CASMESGRVRNTEAFF
TGTGCCAGTATGGAATCAGGCCGGGTCCGGAACACTGAAGCTTTCTTT
>TRBV30|.|13|few|TRBJ1-1
CAWSADMNTEAFF
TGTGCCTGGAGTGCGGACATGAACACTGAAGCTTTCTTT
>TRBV6-8|.|15|medium-sized|TRBJ1-5
CASRVRAYSNQPQHF
TGTGCCAGCAGGGTACGAGCATATAGCAATCAGCCCCAGCATTTT
>TRBV29-1|TRBD1|12|.|TRBJ1-1
CSVELPGQWVFF
TGCAGCGTTGAACTCCCGGGACAGTGGGTTTTCTTT
>TRBV9|.|14|many|TRBJ1-2
CASSLRAADYGYTF
TGTGCCAGCAGCCTACGGGCAGCGGACTATGGCTACACCTTC
>TRBV19|.|15|.|TRBJ1-5
CASSNVQGSNQPQHF
TGTGCCAGTAGTAACGTTCAGGGGTCCAATCAGCCCCAGCATTTT
>TRBV6-8|.|19|many|TRBJ2-2
CATRRPAETGTDNTGELFF
TGTGCCACCCGTCGGCCCGCCGAAACCGGGACGGATAACACCGGGGAGCTGTTTTTT
>TRBV29-1|TRBD2|13|.|TRBJ2-2
CSARGGGPGELFF
TGCAGCGCCCGCGGCGGGGGACCCGGGGAGCTGTTTTTT
>TRBV6-8|TRBD2|14|many|TRBJ2-1
CASSYRGGYNEQFF
TGTGCCAGCAGTTACCGGGGGGGGTACAATGAGCAGTTCTTC
>TRBV11-3|TRBD1|15|many|TRBJ1-6
CASSHYRQGDSPLHF
TGTGCCAGCAGCCATTACCGACAGGGTGATTCACCCCTCCACTTT
>TRBV6-8|.|15|.|TRBJ1-1
CASSYRPRENTEAFF
TGTGCCAGCAGTTACAGACCCAGGGAAAACACTGAAGCTTTCTTT
>TRBV6-8|TRBD1|18|.|TRBJ1-6
CASSYFGSGGTPNSPLHF
TGTGCCAGCAGTTACTTTGGGTCAGGGGGCACGCCTAATTCACCCCTCCACTTT
>TRBV5-1|TRBD1|15|.|TRBJ2-3
CASSLGDRGPDTQYF
TGCGCCAGCAGCTTGGGGGACAGGGGACCAGATACGCAGTATTTT
>TRBV25-1|.|13|.|TRBJ1-3
CASMAGAGNTIYF
TGTGCCAGCATGGCGGGGGCAGGAAACACCATATATTTT
>TRBV19|.|14|.|TRBJ1-6
CASNAGVSNSPLHF
TGTGCCAGTAATGCAGGGGTTAGTAATTCACCCCTCCACTTT
>TRBV6-8|.|18|.|TRBJ2-2
CASSKDSFRDPAGGELFF
TGTGCCAGCAGTAAGGACAGCTTTAGAGACCCGGCGGGTGGGGAGCTGTTTTTT
>TRBV19|TRBD2|17|.|TRBJ2-3
CASSIIRAGGRADTQYF
TGTGCCAGTAGTATCATCCGAGCGGGGGGCCGCGCAGATACGCAGTATTTT
>TRBV19|.|13|few|TRBJ1-3
CASRIRSGNTIYF
TGTGCCAGTAGAATACGCTCTGGAAACACCATATATTTT
>TRBV9|TRBD2|15|.|TRBJ2-3
CASSVIGGSTDTQYF
TGTGCCAGCAGCGTGATCGGGGGGAGCACAGATACGCAGTATTTT
>TRBV11-3|TRBD1|16|many|TRBJ2-2
CASRGQGGGLAGELFF
TGTGCCAGCAGGGGACAGGGCGGAGGGTTGGCCGGGGAGCTGTTTTTT
>TRBV6-8|TRBD1|16|.|TRBJ1-2
CATSTFYDRGRDGYTF
TGTGCCACCAGCACCTTCTACGACAGGGGGCGAGATGGCTACACCTTC
>TRBV7-2|TRBD1|13|many|TRBJ2-1
CASSVSTGGEQFF
TGTGCCAGCAGCGTTTCGACAGGGGGTGAGCAGTTCTTC
>TRBV6-8|TRBD2|14|medium-sized|TRBJ2-1
CASRVGLAYNEQFF
TGTGCCAGCAGGGTGGGACTAGCCTACAATGAGCAGTTCTTC
>TRBV28|TRBD1|14|few|TRBJ1-1
CASSRGQAETEAFF
TGTGCCAGCAGTCGGGGACAGGCTGAAACTGAAGCTTTCTTT
>TRBV19|TRBD1|13|.|TRBJ1-2
CASSITGARGYTF
TGTGCCAGTAGTATAACAGGGGCAAGAGGCTACACCTTC
>TRBV11-3|.|16|many|TRBJ1-6
CASRGRESSYNSPLHF
TGTGCCAGCAGGGGACGGGAAAGCTCCTATAATTCACCCCTCCACTTT
>TRBV11-3|.|15|many|TRBJ1-6
CASSFEGGVNSPLHF
TGTGCCAGCAGCTTCGAGGGAGGGGTTAATTCACCCCTCCACTTT
>TRBV12-5|TRBD1|13|once|TRBJ2-7
CASGRDRGYEQYF
TGTGCTAGTGGTCGGGACAGGGGATACGAGCAGTACTTC
>TRBV9|.|15|many|TRBJ1-2
CASSTHDRGIDGYTF
TGTGCCAGCAGCACCCATGATAGAGGGATCGATGGCTACACCTTC
>TRBV5-1|TRBD1|15|.|TRBJ1-6
CASSFRDREGSPLHF
TGCGCCAGCAGCTTCCGGGACAGGGAGGGTTCACCCCTCCACTTT
>TRBV11-3|.|16|medium-sized|TRBJ2-3
CASSSIAAGATDTQYF
TGTGCCAGCAGCTCTATTGCCGCAGGGGCCACAGATACGCAGTATTTT
>TRBV12-5|TRBD1|14|many|TRBJ2-5
CASRPTGGRETQYF
TGTGCCAGCCGCCCGACAGGGGGACGAGAGACCCAGTACTTC
>TRBV19|.|14|medium-sized|TRBJ2-1
CASNGLSSYNEQFF
TGTGCCAGTAACGGACTAAGCTCCTACAATGAGCAGTTCTTC
>TRBV28|.|12|.|TRBJ1-2
CASTGTPYGYTF
TGTGCCAGCACTGGGACACCCTATGGCTACACCTTC
>TRBV11-3|TRBD2|14|large|TRBJ2-3
CASSERGGADTQYF
TGTGCCAGCAGCGAGCGGGGGGGCGCAGATACGCAGTATTTT